These 19 T cell receptor beta chains share one sample of origin, sequenced in a study of OX40 agonist ivuxolimab in advanced cancers. The assay was immunoSEQ multiplex PCR, and TCRdb's table has in-frame clones only and misses some. Altogether 55,000 to 80,000 clones are present, around 82% being singletons, with the ten largest covering 6% to 9.5%. This sample comprised CD4+ or CD8+ T cells sorted from blood, obtained in a trial of the OX40 agonist ivuxolimab. These receptors were obtained from an adult with an advanced solid tumor such as melanoma, head and neck, liver or kidney cancer.

CDR3 region: CASSPGQGPYEQYF. As DNA, the CDR3 is TGTGCCAGCAGTCCGGGACAGGGGCCTTACGAGCAGTACTTC. This chain uses TRBV11-2 with TRBJ2-7; TRBD1 matches at 10 bases. Germline loops: CDR1 SGHAT, CDR2 FQNNGV. The CDR3 consists of 14 residues. The ends lost 6 bases at V and 4 bases at J; junction bases unmatched: 6.

This clone was observed a few times. The same CDR3 arises from other DNA sequences in this sample as well. The V gene is TRBV10-3, the J gene TRBJ2-5; D gene ambiguous. The germline V gene encodes CDR1 ENHRY and CDR2 SYGVKD. This CDR3 has 12 amino acids. The germline V and J ends were trimmed by 0 bases and 5 bases, with 4 bases remaining between them. The CDR3 loop reads CAISESRETQYF. The DNA for the CDR3 is TGTGCCATCAGTGAGTCGAGGGAGACCCAGTACTTC.

V gene TRBV4-3 combines with J gene TRBJ2-1, with TRBD1 matching over 8 bases. Trimming removed 4 bases from V and 8 bases from J; junction bases left unmatched: 10. CDR1 LGHNA and CDR2 YSLEER come from the germline V gene. This CDR3 contains 15 residues. The CDR3 protein is CASSRGRTGGYEQFF. In DNA, the CDR3 is TGCGCCAGCAGCCGGGGGCGAACAGGGGGGTATGAGCAGTTCTTC.

This clone was observed once. The chain uses TRBV9 and TRBJ2-5; D possibly uses TRBD1 or TRBD2 (5 bases each). Germline assignment: CDR1 SGDLS and CDR2 YYNGEE. This CDR3 contains 15 residues. Trimming cost V 1 base and J 2 bases, with 12 bases left between them. CDR3 protein: CASSVLGTIQETQYF. The CDR3 DNA reads as TGTGCCAGCAGCGTACTAGGGACCATACAAGAGACCCAGTACTTC.

By its share, this clone is medium-sized. The same CDR3 is also encoded by other DNA sequences in this sample. The V gene is TRBV4-3, the J gene TRBJ1-5; no clear D gene. Germline V gene sequence: CDR1 LGHNA, CDR2 YSLEER. CDR3 size: 15 residues. The V end was cut by 0 bases, the J end by 0 bases, with 6 bases between. The CDR3 DNA is TGCGCCAGCAGCCAAGACGGTCATAGCAATCAGCCCCAGCATTTT. Amino acids: CASSQDGHSNQPQHF.

The V call is TRBV6-5, the J call TRBJ1-2; TRBD1 might be the D (5 bases). Germline-derived CDR1 and CDR2 are MNHEY and SVGAGI. V was trimmed by 6 bases and J by 6 bases, leaving 11 bases between them. The CDR3 runs 12 residues. Here the CDR3 reads CASSSKDNGYTF. CDR3 sequence (DNA): TGTGCCAGCAGCTCCAAGGACAATGGCTACACCTTC.

The chain links TRBV30 to TRBJ1-5; no firm D call. V lost 4 bases, J lost 0 bases, and 13 bases lay in between. Germline assignment: CDR1 GTSNPN and CDR2 SVGIG (reference sequence). This CDR3 is built from 15 residues. The DNA of the CDR3 is TGTGCCTGGACCCCGGCCCGCTATAGCAATCAGCCCCAGCATTTT. Translation: CAWTPARYSNQPQHF.

The chain couples TRBV6-5 to TRBJ2-7; D is perhaps TRBD1 (5 bases). The V end was cut by 5 bases, the J end by 4 bases, with 15 bases between. Germline loops: CDR1 MNHEY, CDR2 SVGAGI. The CDR3 consists of 14 residues. CDR3 loop: CASSHPPQGYEQYF. CDR3 DNA: TGTGCCAGCAGTCATCCACCGCAGGGTTACGAGCAGTACTTC.

This chain connects TRBV5-6 to TRBJ1-6; no firm D call. Germline assignment: CDR1 SGHDT and CDR2 YYEEEE. This CDR3 has 13 residues. V lost 2 bases, J lost 6 bases, and 6 bases lay in between. The CDR3 DNA follows: TGTGCCAGCAGCTTCAGACTTAATTCACCCCTCCACTTT. It translates to CASSFRLNSPLHF.

V gene TRBV6-1 combines with J gene TRBJ2-1, with D tentatively TRBD1 or TRBD2 (5 bases each). Germline V lookup: CDR1 MNHNS, CDR2 SASEGT. The CDR3 sequence is 15 residues long. Trimming removed 6 bases at V and 2 bases at J, with 14 bases between. In DNA, the CDR3 is TGTGCCAGCAGCGAGGGGCTAGGGGCCTACAATGAGCAGTTCTTC. Protein: CASSEGLGAYNEQFF.

This clone was seen once. The chain combines TRBV13 with TRBJ2-5; 7 positions match TRBD1. The J call may be wrong; the DNA end is better matched by TRBJ2-7. The CDR3 extends over 15 amino acids. CDR1 PRHDT and CDR2 FYEKMQ come from the germline V gene (reference sequence). The CDR3 spells CASSEAQGTSYEQYF. The CDR3, as DNA: TGTGCCAGCAGCGAAGCACAGGGGACGTCCTACGAGCAGTACTTC.

The rearrangement links TRBV27 to TRBJ2-5; D ambiguous. Deletions cut 4 bases from V and 3 bases from J, with 15 bases between. CDR3 size: 15 residues. Germline V gene data show CDR1 as MNHEY and CDR2 as SMNVEV (reference sequence). CDR3 region: CASSSGLTRKETQYF. The CDR3 coding sequence is TGTGCCAGCAGTTCGGGCCTAACAAGAAAAGAGACCCAGTACTTC.

The V and J genes are TRBV5-4 and TRBJ2-7, with 11 positions matching TRBD1. Losses at the gene ends were 4 bases for V and 5 bases for J; bases not matched to a gene: 5. In germline, CDR1 is SGHNT, CDR2 YYREEE (reference sequence). The CDR3 runs to 14 residues. The CDR3 sequence is CASSPGQGAHEQYF. The DNA of the CDR3 is TGTGCCAGCAGCCCCGGACAGGGGGCCCACGAGCAGTACTTC.

This sequence joins TRBV7-2 and TRBJ2-5, with D possibly TRBD1 on 6 matching bases. This CDR3 comprises 15 residues. Trimming removed 2 bases at V and 2 bases at J, with 12 bases between. CDR1 and CDR2 (germline): SGHTA, FQGNSA. CDR3 nucleotides: TGTGCCAGCAGCTTATTCGCAGGGGAACAAGAGACCCAGTACTTC. It codes for CASSLFAGEQETQYF.

This chain uses TRBV19 with TRBJ2-6; TRBD1 matches 9 bases. The germline CDR1 and CDR2 sequences are LNHDA and SQIVND (reference sequence). The CDR3 length is 14 residues. V gave up 6 bases and J gave up 6 bases; unmatched junction bases: 3. CDR3 sequence reads: CASRTGGKANVLTF. As DNA, the CDR3 is TGTGCCAGTAGGACAGGGGGTAAGGCCAACGTCCTGACTTTC.

V is TRBV27 and J is TRBJ2-5, with 9 bases lining up with TRBD2. V trimming: 2 bases; J trimming: 5 bases; junction bases outside the gene matches: 6. CDR3 length equals 15 residues. Germline assignment: CDR1 MNHEY and CDR2 SMNVEV (reference sequence). The CDR3 nucleotides are TGTGCCAGCAGTTTAGCGGGAGGGCTTTTGGAGACCCAGTACTTC. Translation: CASSLAGGLLETQYF.

This sequence joins TRBV28 and TRBJ2-7, with TRBD1 matching 11 bases. Losses at the gene ends were 6 bases for V and 6 bases for J; bases not matched to a gene: 10. This CDR3 has 15 residues. Germline assignment: CDR1 MDHEN and CDR2 SYDVKM. Here the CDR3 reads CASSSPGQGGSEQYF. As DNA, the CDR3 is TGTGCCAGCAGCTCTCCGGGACAGGGGGGATCCGAGCAGTACTTC.

V and J are TRBV23-1 and TRBJ1-1, with 12 nucleotides matching TRBD1. TRBV23-1 is filed as an ORF, its function uncertain. The V and J ends lost 6 bases and 3 bases, in that order; junction bases with no gene match: 11. CDR3 length: 17 amino acids. As DNA, the CDR3 is TGCGCCAGCAGGACCGGGACAGGGGGCTCTAGGTACACTGAAGCTTTCTTT. It is translated as CASRTGTGGSRYTEAFF.

This rearrangement joins TRBV2 to TRBJ1-5, with D hard to call. This CDR3 has 15 residues. Germline V CDR1 and CDR2: SNHLY, FYNNEI. V shed 1 base and J shed 2 bases, with 9 bases lying between them. The CDR3, as DNA: TGTGCCAGCAGTGAAGACACTGATGGCAATCAGCCCCAGCATTTT. Translation gives CASSEDTDGNQPQHF. The variable domain in full, with the rest retrieved from reference TRBV2 and TRBJ1-5, is EPEVTQTPSHQVTQMGQEVILRCVPISNHLYFYWYRQILGQKVEFLVSFYNNEISEKSEIFDDQFSVERPDGSNFTLKIRSTKLEDSAMYFCASSEDTDGNQPQHFGDGTRLSIL.